One and the same sample provided the 14 T cell receptor beta chains below, sequenced in a study of CD8 T cells in ankylosing spondylitis (dated by TCRdb to 2015 to 2018). The library was generated by 5' RACE. TCRdb records Illumina HiSeq 2500 as the sequencer. TCRdb trimmed public reads at Q25 via fastp, called clones via MiXCR and kept in-frame beta chains. Every distinct CDR3 protein forms one entry, paired with its most common genes and DNA. The sample data list 200,000 or so distinct CDR3 sequences, and over 10% of these were observed just once. The ten largest account for about 11% of the sample. The sample taken for sequencing was blood, either unsorted or a sorted T cell fraction (not recorded which). These receptor sequences come from a female donor with ankylosing spondylitis or in good health (not recorded which).

This clonotype appeared many times. The J gene is TRBJ1-6, the V gene TRBV10-3, with D possibly being TRBD1 (6 bases). The CDR3 is 14 residues long. Germline V gene sequence: CDR1 ENHRY, CDR2 SYGVKD. Trimming took 10 bases from V and 5 from J, leaving 15 bases between them. The CDR3 sequence is CATGGQNHNSPLHF. CDR3 nucleotide sequence: TGTGCCACCGGAGGACAGAATCATAATTCACCCCTCCACTTT.

This clonotype was seen many times. The V gene is TRBV20-1, the J gene TRBJ2-4, with 10 bases that match TRBD2. Germline V gene lookup returns CDR1 DFQATT and CDR2 SNEGSKA (reference sequence). V was pared by 5 bases and J by 4 bases, with 8 bases of the junction left unmatched. The CDR3 contains 15 residues. The CDR3, as DNA: TGCAGTGCTCGGGGCACTAGCGGGGAAAAAAACATTCAGTACTTC. It translates to CSARGTSGEKNIQYF.

This clonotype was counted only a few times. The rearrangement links TRBV5-1 to TRBJ2-1, with D perhaps matching TRBD2 (5 bases). This CDR3 contains 16 residues. V was clipped by 6 bases and J by 2 bases, with 18 bases between them. From germline, CDR1 is SGHRS and CDR2 YFSETQ. CDR3 bases: TGCGCCAGCACCCCAGGTGGCGGGTCTCCCTACAATGAGCAGTTCTTC. Translated, it gives CASTPGGGSPYNEQFF.

In its sample, this clonotype was seen many times. This sequence joins TRBV24-1 and TRBJ2-1, with D uncertain. This CDR3 contains 13 residues. V was shortened by 4 bases and J by 9 bases, with 12 bases between the two germline ends. Germline CDR1 reads KGHDR; CDR2 reads SFDVKD. The CDR3 loop reads CATSEPPLGEQFF. In DNA form, the CDR3 reads TGTGCCACCAGTGAGCCGCCCTTAGGTGAGCAGTTCTTC.

This clonotype was seen ten or more times. The chain links TRBV19 to TRBJ1-5, with 8 bases aligning to TRBD1. Unmatched junction bases numbered 6, after V lost 5 bases and J lost 3 bases. This CDR3 region has 15 residues. Germline V gene lookup returns CDR1 LNHDA and CDR2 SQIVND (reference sequence). The DNA of the CDR3 is TGTGCCAGTAGTCCCTGGACAGGGACCAATCAGCCCCAGCATTTT. It is translated as CASSPWTGTNQPQHF.

This clonotype was recorded at least ten times. The chain employs TRBV28 and TRBJ2-5; D not certain. Trimming took off 3 bases at V and 5 bases at J, with 22 bases between the two ends. Germline-derived CDR1 and CDR2 are MDHEN and SYDVKM. The CDR3 spans 17 residues. The CDR3 sequence: CASSFGWAPYSKETQYF. CDR3 coding DNA: TGTGCCAGCAGTTTTGGATGGGCCCCCTATTCCAAGGAGACCCAGTACTTC.

The chain recombines TRBV19 with TRBJ1-5, with a tentative D call TRBD1 (5 bases). The germline CDR1 and CDR2 sequences are LNHDA and SQIVND (reference sequence). Trimming removed 0 bases at V and 10 bases at J, with 10 bases between. The CDR3 totals 13 residues. CDR3 protein: CASSIEVRGPQHF. CDR3 bases: TGTGCCAGTAGTATAGAGGTGAGGGGCCCCCAGCATTTT.

This clonotype was found a few times. This rearrangement joins TRBV9 to TRBJ2-1; 9 nucleotides agree with TRBD2. The V and J ends lost 1 base and 6 bases, in that order; junction bases with no gene match: 8. The length of the CDR3 is 16 residues. The germline gives CDR1 SGDLS, CDR2 YYNGEE. The CDR3, as DNA: TGTGCCAGCAGCGTATGGGCAGCGGGAGGAGGCAATGAGCAGTTCTTC. It translates to CASSVWAAGGGNEQFF. Filled out from reference TRBV9 and TRBJ2-1, the complete variable domain reads DSGVTQTPKHLITATGQRVTLRCSPRSGDLSVYWYQQSLDQGLQFLIQYYNGEERAKGNILERFSAQQFPDLHSELNLSSLELGDSALYFCASSVWAAGGGNEQFFGPGTRLTVL.

The table lists this clonotype with many counts. The V call is TRBV28, the J call TRBJ2-3; D gene ambiguous. Germline CDR1 and CDR2: MDHEN and SYDVKM. V was pared by 5 bases and J by 10 bases, with 13 bases between. CDR3 length: 12 residues. Written as DNA, the CDR3 is TGTGCCAGCAGTCCGCTTGGCCAAGCGCAGTATTTT. Translation: CASSPLGQAQYF.

At least ten counts were recorded for this clonotype. The rearrangement joins TRBV12-3 or TRBV12-4 to TRBJ2-2; no clear D gene. The CDR3 is 13 amino acids. Trimming stripped 6 bases from V and 7 bases from J, with 12 bases between. In nucleotides, the CDR3 is TGTGCCAGCAGGTCACTGGGCGTCGGGGAGCTGTTTTTT. Translation: CASRSLGVGELFF.

This clonotype was counted many times. This chain connects TRBV10-2 to TRBJ2-3; 12 nucleotides agree with TRBD2. The germline CDR1 and CDR2 sequences are WSHSY and SAAADI. After removal of 8 bases from V and 5 bases from J, the junction contained 14 bases not matched to a gene. The CDR3 extends over 17 amino acids. The chain's CDR3 is CASGIIGTSGHQDTQYF. The CDR3 DNA is TGCGCCAGCGGGATAATCGGGACTAGCGGGCATCAAGATACGCAGTATTTT.

This clonotype was recorded at least ten times. The chain recombines TRBV6-5 with TRBJ2-3; D uncertain. Germline CDR1 MNHEY, CDR2 SVGAGI. Trimming left V 0 bases short and J 4 bases short, with 8 bases between. The CDR3 spans 14 residues. The CDR3 DNA reads as TGTGCCAGCAGTTACTCGATGCGAGCAGATACGCAGTATTTT. Protein: CASSYSMRADTQYF.

This clonotype was seen at least ten times. The rearrangement links TRBV28 to TRBJ1-6, with D uncertain. This CDR3 region has 15 residues. Germline values: CDR1 MDHEN, CDR2 SYDVKM. Trimming shortened V by 5 bases and J by 9 bases, and 17 bases separated the two germline ends. CDR3 region: CASSLRVGIISPLHF. CDR3 coding DNA: TGTGCCAGCAGTCTACGGGTCGGGATCATTTCACCCCTCCACTTT.

This clonotype appeared a few times. The chain combines TRBV12-3 or TRBV12-4 with TRBJ2-5, with D maybe TRBD2 (6 bases). Trimming took off 0 bases at V and 7 bases at J, with 18 bases between the two ends. The CDR3 covers 16 residues. CDR3 sequence: CASSLAGGSLMGTQYF. CDR3 bases: TGTGCCAGCAGTTTAGCGGGGGGAAGTCTAATGGGGACCCAGTACTTC.